Listed below are T cell receptor beta chains from one sample, sequenced in a study of blood T cell repertoires in COVID-19. The table came from immunoSEQ multiplex PCR; TCRdb's copy has only in-frame clones and leaves some out. This sample has 110,000 or so clones, with over 70% found just once. The sample was peripheral blood. All receptors derive from a human donor in a cohort sampled during active or convalescent COVID-19. Each CDR3 is given with its conserved first and last residue. D genes are given only for firm matches. Clone size appears in some rows only: once, few, many, or a class for an expanded clone.

-,-,TRBJ2-2,TRBV28,TGTGCCAGCAGTTTAATCGGGACAAGTAACACCGGGGAGCTGTTTTTT,CASSLIGTSNTGELFF
-,-,TRBJ2-5,TRBV7-9,TGTGCCAGCAGCCGGGACTCCCAGGCGGAGACCCAGTACTTC,CASSRDSQAETQYF
TRBD2,-,TRBJ2-4,TRBV10-3,TGTGCCGCCGGACTAGCGGGCAGCAACATTCAGTACTTC,CAAGLAGSNIQYF
TRBD1,-,TRBJ2-1,TRBV12-5,TGTGCTAGTGGTTTGGTACAGGGGACCCGGTTTAGTGAGCAGTTCTTC,CASGLVQGTRFSEQFF
-,-,TRBJ1-3,TRBV19,TGTGCCAGTAGTCCTTTGACAGCCAGCTCTGGAAACACCATATATTTT,CASSPLTASSGNTIYF
-,-,TRBJ2-1,TRBV14,TGTGCCAGCAGCCCTCGAGGAGGGGGCGAAGGCGATGAGCAGTTCTTC,CASSPRGGGEGDEQFF
TRBD1,-,TRBJ1-2,TRBV4-3,TGCGCCAGCAGCTTCACCGGGACAGGACCCTATGGCTACACCTTC,CASSFTGTGPYGYTF
TRBD1,-,TRBJ1-5,TRBV10-2,TGCGCCAGCAGAGCCCCGGGACAGGGGAATCAGCCCCAGCATTTT,CASRAPGQGNQPQHF
TRBD1,-,TRBJ2-7,TRBV6-5,TGTGCCAGCACGCTTTCGGGGACAGGGGGCCTCGAGCAGTACTTC,CASTLSGTGGLEQYF
-,-,TRBJ2-7,TRBV5-6,TGTGCCAGCAGCTTTACATTCGCAAACGAGCAGTACTTC,CASSFTFANEQYF
-,-,TRBJ2-7,TRBV27,TGTGCCAGCAGTCCCCGGGACAACTACGAGCAGTACTTC,CASSPRDNYEQYF
TRBD1,-,TRBJ1-4,TRBV5-1,TGCGCCAGCAGCTTGGGGAACCGACAGGGCACTAATGAAAAACTGTTTTTT,CASSLGNRQGTNEKLFF
-,few,TRBJ1-2,TRBV24-1,TGTGCCACCAGACGGACTTTCTTAGACGAGGGCTACACCTTC,CATRRTFLDEGYTF
-,-,TRBJ2-1,TRBV5-3,TGTGCCAGAAGCATCGGTGATAGCTCCTACAATGAGCAGTTCTTC,CARSIGDSSYNEQFF
-,-,TRBJ2-3,TRBV4-2,TGTGCCAGCAGCCAAGATCCCTCTCTCCGTCCAGATACGCAGTATTTT,CASSQDPSLRPDTQYF
TRBD2,-,TRBJ2-4,TRBV6-6,TGTGCCACAGGTCAGCGCGGGGGGCAAAGTCAGTACTTC,CATGQRGGQSQYF
TRBD2,-,TRBJ2-7,TRBV19,TGTGCCAGTAGTACCCTAACTAGCGGGGGAGGTTACGAGCAGTACTTC,CASSTLTSGGGYEQYF
-,-,TRBJ2-1,TRBV7-3,TGTGCCAGCAGCTTGACGGACAAGTACAATGAGCAGTTCTTC,CASSLTDKYNEQFF
-,few,TRBJ2-1,TRBV5-4,TGTGCCAGCAGCTGGGAGACCTACAATGAGCAGTTCTTC,CASSWETYNEQFF
TRBD2,-,TRBJ2-3,TRBV20-1,TGCAGTGCTAGTAAGGGACTAGCGGTCCGAACAGATACGCAGTATTTT,CSASKGLAVRTDTQYF
-,few,TRBJ1-6,TRBV7-2,TGTGCCAGCAGCCTTAGATTGGAGGGTAATTCACCCCTCCACTTT,CASSLRLEGNSPLHF
TRBD2,-,TRBJ2-3,TRBV6-1,TGTGCCAGCAGTGATAGACTAGCGGGGGGGCCAAATACGCAGTATTTT,CASSDRLAGGPNTQYF
TRBD1,-,TRBJ2-1,TRBV11-2,TGTGCCAGCAGCTTCATGGGACAGGGGGACCTATACAATGAGCAGTTCTTC,CASSFMGQGDLYNEQFF
-,-,TRBJ2-5,TRBV4-1,TGCGCCAGCAGCCGCTTGGGACTGGAAGAGACCCAGTACTTC,CASSRLGLEETQYF
-,-,TRBJ1-2,TRBV25-1,TGTGCCAGCAGCCTTACCGGGGGTGGGTCGGATGGCTACACCTTC,CASSLTGGGSDGYTF
TRBD1,-,TRBJ2-7,TRBV10-1,TGCGCCAGCAGTGAGCGGGCAGGGGGCTACGAGCAGTACTTC,CASSERAGGYEQYF
-,-,TRBJ2-5,TRBV7-8,TGTGCCAGCAGCTTTCGGGGGGCTCAGACCCAGTACTTC,CASSFRGAQTQYF
-,few,TRBJ2-7,TRBV18,TGTGCCAGCTCACCACCTCCCCTAGCGCACTCCTACGAGCAGTACTTC,CASSPPPLAHSYEQYF
-,-,TRBJ2-1,TRBV24-1,TGTGCCACCAGTGATTTCCCTGGGACATTCAATGAGCAGTTCTTC,CATSDFPGTFNEQFF
-,-,TRBJ2-1,TRBV28,TGTGCCAGCAGATCGTGGACTGCGGACAATGAGCAGTTCTTC,CASRSWTADNEQFF
-,-,TRBJ2-7,TRBV6-5,TGTGCCAGCAGTTACTCGGGCGGGACCCTAAACTACGAGCAGTACTTC,CASSYSGGTLNYEQYF
-,-,TRBJ1-2,TRBV19,TGTGCCAGTAGTACACGGACAGAGCACCTAGTTAACTATGGCTACACCTTC,CASSTRTEHLVNYGYTF
TRBD1,-,TRBJ2-4,TRBV27,TGTGCCAGCAGTTTTACAGGGGTCCTAGCCAAAAACATTCAGTACTTC,CASSFTGVLAKNIQYF
TRBD2,-,TRBJ2-1,TRBV7-2,TGTGCCAGCAGCTCGAAGACTAGCGGGGGAAAAAACAATGAGCAGTTCTTC,CASSSKTSGGKNNEQFF
-,few,TRBJ2-7,TRBV7-6,TGTGCCAGCAGCTCAGAAACTAGCCCTGGAACCTACGAGCAGTACTTC,CASSSETSPGTYEQYF
-,-,TRBJ1-4,TRBV27,TGTGCCAGCAGGAGCCAGGGGCATGAAAAACTGTTTTTT,CASRSQGHEKLFF
TRBD2,-,TRBJ2-3,TRBV4-3,TGCGCCAGCAGCCAAGATTGGACTAGCGGGGGGGCCAGGTTAGATACGCAGTATTTT,CASSQDWTSGGARLDTQYF
-,-,TRBJ1-4,TRBV7-9,TGTGCCAGCAGCCAAAAGGAGAATGGAAAACTGTTTTTT,CASSQKENGKLFF
-,-,TRBJ1-5,TRBV18,TGTGCCAGCTCACCGGTGGCACAGGGCGTTTATCAGCCCCAGCATTTT,CASSPVAQGVYQPQHF
-,-,TRBJ2-3,TRBV27,TGTGCCAGCAGTTTACTCCGGAGCACAGATACGCAGTATTTT,CASSLLRSTDTQYF
-,once,TRBJ2-7,TRBV27,TGTGCCAGCAGTCCGGGACTGTCTCCTTTATACGAGCAGTACTTC,CASSPGLSPLYEQYF
-,-,TRBJ2-4,TRBV24-1,TGTGCCACCAGACACAGGAGATTAGCCAAAAACATTCAGTACTTC,CATRHRRLAKNIQYF
TRBD1,once,TRBJ1-2,TRBV6-4,TGTGCCAGCAGTGAGAACAGGGGGATCTATGGCTACACCTTC,CASSENRGIYGYTF
-,-,TRBJ1-2,TRBV6-5,TGTGCCAGCAGTTATTACCAGGGAACTAACTATGGCTACACCTTC,CASSYYQGTNYGYTF
-,-,TRBJ2-3,TRBV5-1,TGCGCCAGCAGCTCTCTCTATCGGACAGATACGCAGTATTTT,CASSSLYRTDTQYF
-,-,TRBJ2-3,TRBV11-3,TGTGCCAGCAGCCCCCGACAGAACACAGATACGCAGTATTTT,CASSPRQNTDTQYF
-,-,TRBJ1-2,TRBV18,TGTGCCAGCTCTAAAGACACCCCTCACTATGGCTACACCTTC,CASSKDTPHYGYTF
TRBD1,-,TRBJ2-7,TRBV19,TGTGCCAGTAGTATCACCGGGACAGGGGGATACGAGCAGTACTTC,CASSITGTGGYEQYF
TRBD1,-,TRBJ2-7,TRBV27,TGTGCCAGCAGGCCTAGAGCGGGACAGGGTAGGGACGAGCAGTACTTC,CASRPRAGQGRDEQYF
-,few,TRBJ1-5,TRBV19,TGTGCCACAAGGGGCCTCTATAGCAATCAGCCCCAGCATTTT,CATRGLYSNQPQHF
TRBD2,-,TRBJ2-7,TRBV10-3,TGTGCCATCAGTGAGCCGGGGACTAGCGGGATAGGCTACGAGCAGTACTTC,CAISEPGTSGIGYEQYF